Below, one TCR beta chain is given with its context. Samples had at least 6.5 million PBMCs isolated from them. The sample comes from a study of blood T cells in healthy people across ages. The use of a sample-barcoded 5' primer and a J-beta primer mix characterized a second PCR of about 6 to 11 cycles. CDR3-containing paired-end reads numbered at least 2.5 million in each sample. TCRdb processed the 5' RACE reads anew with MiXCR; each CDR3 protein has one entry. The sample has under 2,000,000 distinct CDR3 sequences, roughly 49% seen once; the top ten hold over 2%. V lost 2 bases and J 3 bases, leaving 11 bases between the germline ends. The CDR3 is 15 amino acids. CDR1 is MNHEY and CDR2 is SMNVEV in the germline V gene (reference sequence).

Sequenced: blood. This chain links TRBV27 with TRBJ2-4; tentatively, D is TRBD2 (6 bases). The TCR originated in a woman between 35 and 50 years old in good health. CDR3 sequence (DNA): TGTGCCAGCAGTTTAGCGAGGGGAGGCAAAAACATTCAGTACTTC. It yields the protein CASSLARGGKNIQYF.